One and the same sample provided the 20 T cell receptor beta chains below, sequenced in a study of T cell clonality in common variable immunodeficiency. Findings of the study overall: In common variable immunodeficiency, TCR beta chains reportedly carried fewer deletions and N-nucleotide insertions.

These receptors lack a known antigen. The protocol was immunoSEQ multiplex PCR, while the TCRdb copy is restricted to in-frame clones and leaves out a portion. This sample comprises fewer than 30,000 clones, none seen once only. The sample consisted of peripheral blood mononuclear cells. All receptors derive from a human donor with common variable immunodeficiency.

This clone was seen repeatedly, ten times or more. The read terminates 3 residues ahead of where the CDR3 ends, so the germline J gene completes it. V usage is TRBV19 and J usage is TRBJ2-5, with TRBD1 identical over 7 bases. J was trimmed by 5 bases and V by 7 bases; bases with no gene match: 7. The CDR3 is 13 amino acids. Germline loops: CDR1 LNHDA, CDR2 SQIVND (reference sequence). The CDR3 bases that were read are TGTGCCAGTAAGAGGGGGCCGATGGAGACC. This translates into CASKRGPMET. The entire CDR3 sequence reads CASKRGPMETQYF.

Concerning this clone: The read comes to an end 3 residues before the CDR3 does, leaving the germline J gene to fill in the end. The chain employs TRBV6-1 and TRBJ2-7, with D perhaps matching TRBD1 (6 bases). Germline V gene data show CDR1 as MNHNS and CDR2 as SASEGT. Trimming took off 2 bases at V and 4 bases at J, with 18 bases between the two ends. CDR3 length: 16 amino acids. Partial CDR3 DNA: TGTGCCAGCAGTGAATGGGGGCTGGGGGCCGGTTACGAG. Translating gives CASSEWGLGAGYE. The full CDR3 protein reads CASSEWGLGAGYEQYF.

A remark on this clone: The read finishes 3 residues shy of the CDR3 end, and the germline J gene is used to complete it. The chain is built from TRBV20-1 and TRBJ2-7, with 8 bases fitting TRBD2. The V gene's germline CDR1 is DFQATT and CDR2 SNEGSKA (reference sequence). There are 15 residues in the CDR3. With 0 bases clipped from V and 6 bases from J, the junction kept 10 bases outside the gene matches. CDR3 bases read: TGCAGTGCTAGAGATCTTCTACTAGCGGAACCCGAG. This encodes CSARDLLLAEPE. The whole CDR3 protein reads CSARDLLLAEPEQYF.

In the case of this clone: With the read ending 3 residues before the CDR3 end, the germline J gene is used to fill in that end. The chain couples TRBV11-2 to TRBJ2-3; D gene uncertain. Germline lookup yields CDR1 SGHAT and CDR2 FQNNGV. V dropped 3 bases and J dropped 5 bases, with 3 bases sitting between them. This CDR3 comprises 11 residues. The part of the CDR3 DNA that was read is TGTGCCAGCAGCTTCGGAGATACG. This translates into CASSFGDT. Given in full, the CDR3 is CASSFGDTQYF. The variable domain in full, with the rest retrieved from reference TRBV11-2 and TRBJ2-3, is EAGVAQSPRYKIIEKRQSVAFWCNPISGHATLYWYQQILGQGPKLLIQFQNNGVVDDSQLPKDRFSAERLKGVDSTLKIQPAKLEDSAVYLCASSFGDTQYFGPGTRLTVL.

Remarks on this clone: The read halts 3 residues ahead of the CDR3 end, with the missing end drawn from the germline J gene. V and J are TRBV18 and TRBJ2-2; D is ambiguous. Germline V lookup: CDR1 KGHSH, CDR2 LQKENI. V lost 8 bases, J lost 3 bases, and 13 bases lay in between. The CDR3 totals 14 residues. CDR3 DNA, as far as it was read: TGTGCCAGCGGTCGGCAGACTGACACCGGGGAG. Translation: CASGRQTDTGE. The entire CDR3 reads CASGRQTDTGELFF.

There are many counts of this clone. The CDR3 end lies 3 residues beyond the end of the read and is filled in from the germline J gene. The chain joins TRBV13 to TRBJ2-5, with TRBD2 as a possible D gene (6 bases). Germline assignment: CDR1 PRHDT and CDR2 FYEKMQ (reference sequence). The CDR3 spans 14 residues. Deletions cut 5 bases from V and 6 bases from J, with 16 bases between. CDR3: CASSPGLMGQTQYF. The sequenced part of the CDR3 DNA is TGTGCCAGCAGCCCCGGACTAATGGGTCAGACC.

This clone has a count of ten or more. From the germline J gene comes the end of the CDR3, since the read stops 3 residues before it. This chain joins TRBV11-2 and TRBJ2-3; tentatively, D is TRBD1 (5 bases). This CDR3 is 14 amino acids long. Looked up from germline, CDR1 is SGHAT and CDR2 is FQNNGV. CDR3 sequence: CASSPAATPRAQYF. Incomplete CDR3 DNA: TGTGCCAGCAGCCCTGCGGCAACCCCCAGGGCG.

This clone appeared many times. From the germline J gene comes the end of the CDR3, since the read stops 3 residues before it. This chain uses TRBV19 with TRBJ1-1; possible D gene TRBD1, 5 bases. The ends were cut back, 3 bases at V and 5 bases at J, with 10 bases in the middle. Germline CDR1 reads LNHDA; CDR2 reads SQIVND (reference sequence). The CDR3 is made up of 13 amino acids. Partial CDR3 DNA: TGTGCCAGTAGTATTTTCGGGGGGACTGAA. Its translation is CASSIFGGTE. The CDR3, in full, reads CASSIFGGTEAFF. The variable domain in full, completed from reference TRBV19 and TRBJ1-1, reads DGGITQSPKYLFRKEGQNVTLSCEQNLNHDAMYWYRQDPGQGLRLIYYSQIVNDFQKGDIAEGYSVSREKKESFPLTVTSAQKNPTAFYLCASSIFGGTEAFFGQGTRLTVV.

This clone has a count of ten or more. The read ends 3 residues before the CDR3 terminus; that terminus is restored from the germline J gene. The gene calls are TRBV29-1 and TRBJ2-1; the match to TRBD2 covers 9 bases. The ends lost 0 bases at V and 7 bases at J; junction bases unmatched: 10. Looked up from germline, CDR1 is SQVTM and CDR2 is ANQGSEA. The CDR3 totals 16 residues. The DNA read from the CDR3 is TGCAGCGTTGAAGATAATAGCGGGAGAGACTTAAATGAG. It is translated as CSVEDNSGRDLNE. The full-length CDR3 reads as CSVEDNSGRDLNEQFF.

About this clone: Sequencing ends 3 residues short of the CDR3 end; the germline J gene provides the rest. This sequence joins TRBV20-1 and TRBJ1-5, with D perhaps matching TRBD1 (5 bases). The CDR3 loop spans 11 amino acids. From germline, CDR1 is DFQATT and CDR2 SNEGSKA (reference sequence). Trimming removed 3 bases at V and 9 bases at J, with 9 bases between. CDR3 DNA (partial): TGCAGTGCTAGGCTAACAGGGCCC. This translates into CSARLTGP. The CDR3 in full is CSARLTGPQHF.

The part of the CDR3 DNA that was read is TGCAGTGCCCGAACTAGGGACTCCTACAATGAG. Its protein is CSARTRDSYNE. The full CDR3 is CSARTRDSYNEQFF. This chain joins TRBV20-1 and TRBJ2-1; maybe TRBD2 (5 bases). The CDR3 goes on 3 residues after the read ends, and that part is filled in from the germline J gene. The CDR3 is made up of 14 amino acids. The ends were cut back, 6 bases at V and 0 bases at J, with 12 bases in the middle. CDR1 and CDR2 from the germline V gene are DFQATT and SNEGSKA (reference sequence).

This clone has ten or more counts. Read data end 3 residues before the CDR3 end; the end is taken from the germline J gene. The rearrangement uses TRBV2 and TRBJ1-3; 7 positions match TRBD1. In germline, CDR1 is SNHLY, CDR2 FYNNEI. The CDR3 has 15 amino acids. Germline trimming cut 8 bases from V and 2 bases from J; bases unmatched to any gene: 9. The CDR3 protein is CASSVGQNPGNTIYF. The part of the CDR3 DNA that was read is TGTGCCAGCTCTGTGGGACAGAACCCTGGAAACACC.

There are many counts of this clone. The read is 3 residues too short to cover the CDR3 end, so that end is filled in from the germline J gene. The rearrangement joins TRBV7-6 to TRBJ1-1; D may be TRBD1 (6 bases). The CDR3 length is 13 residues. The V and J ends lost 5 bases and 4 bases respectively, with 11 bases between them. From germline, CDR1 is SGHVS and CDR2 FNYEAQ. The CDR3 bases that were read are TGTGCCAGCAGCCGCAGGGGTTCCACTGAA. It codes for CASSRRGSTE. From start to end, the CDR3 is CASSRRGSTEAFF.

This clone was counted ten times or more. With the read ending 3 residues before the CDR3 end, the germline J gene is used to fill in that end. This sequence joins TRBV20-1 and TRBJ2-4, with D perhaps assigned TRBD1 or TRBD2 (5 bases each). Between the trimmed V and J ends, which lost 1 base and 1 base, there was a span of 8 bases. The germline V gene encodes CDR1 DFQATT and CDR2 SNEGSKA (reference sequence). The CDR3 has 14 amino acids. The CDR3 is CSARGGAAKNIQYF. The part of the CDR3 DNA that was read is TGCAGTGCTAGAGGAGGGGCGGCCAAAAACATT.

This clone came up a few times. The read finishes 3 residues shy of the CDR3 end, and the germline J gene is used to complete it. V gene TRBV20-1 combines with J gene TRBJ2-7, with 8 nucleotides matching TRBD1. The CDR3 consists of 12 residues. The junction had 4 bases not matched to a gene; V was cut back by 6 bases and J by 3 bases. Germline V gene data show CDR1 as DFQATT and CDR2 as SNEGSKA (reference sequence). The CDR3 region is CSADTGGYEQYF. The DNA read from the CDR3 is TGCAGTGCCGACACAGGGGGCTACGAG.

In the case of this clone: The read halts 3 residues ahead of the CDR3 end, with the missing end drawn from the germline J gene. The chain joins TRBV19 to TRBJ2-2; 7 nucleotides match TRBD1. This CDR3 spans 14 amino acids. Germline CDR1 and CDR2: LNHDA and SQIVND (reference sequence). V dropped 10 bases and J dropped 1; count of bases not matched to a gene: 6. The chain's CDR3 is CATAGTVNTGELFF. CDR3 bases read: TGTGCCACCGCCGGGACAGTGAACACCGGGGAG.

Concerning this clone: The read terminates 3 residues before the CDR3 end, so the remaining end is supplied by the germline J gene. This rearrangement joins TRBV6-1 to TRBJ2-7; D may be TRBD2 (6 bases). Germline V lookup: CDR1 MNHNS, CDR2 SASEGT. The CDR3 loop spans 14 amino acids. Trimming removed 0 bases from V and 2 bases from J, with 8 bases in between. CDR3 DNA, as far as it was read: TGTGCCAGCAGTGAAGCCCGGACTACCTACGAG. Translated, it gives CASSEARTTYE. The entire CDR3 sequence reads CASSEARTTYEQYF.

This clone was counted between two and nine times. The read is 3 residues too short to cover the CDR3 end, so that end is filled in from the germline J gene. The chain couples TRBV30 to TRBJ1-3; TRBD1 agrees at 7 bases. This CDR3 has 16 residues. CDR1 GTSNPN and CDR2 SVGIG come from the germline V gene (reference sequence). J lost 3 bases, V lost 0 bases, and 8 bases had no gene match. CDR3 DNA, as far as it was read: TGTGCCTGGAGTGTACTTAGGGGGCTTGGTGGAAACACC. Its protein product is CAWSVLRGLGGNT. The whole CDR3 region reads CAWSVLRGLGGNTIYF.

This clone was seen at least ten times. Coverage ceases 3 residues before the CDR3 finishes, and the germline J gene fills in the end. The J gene is TRBJ1-1, the V gene TRBV29-1, with D uncertain. This CDR3 contains 14 residues. Germline CDR1 SQVTM, CDR2 ANQGSEA. V gave up 3 bases and J gave up 2 bases, with 13 bases separating them. The sequenced part of the CDR3 DNA is TGCAGCGTTGATAATAGAGGGCGCAACACTGAA. Amino acids: CSVDNRGRNTE. The CDR3, in full, reads CSVDNRGRNTEAFF.

This clone is classed as medium-sized (0.01 to 0.1%). The read finishes 3 residues shy of the CDR3 end, and the germline J gene is used to complete it. J is TRBJ1-2 and V is TRBV2, with a possible D match to TRBD1 (5 bases). V lost 0 bases and J lost 3, with 11 bases in between. The germline V gene encodes CDR1 SNHLY and CDR2 FYNNEI. The CDR3 is 15 amino acids. The CDR3 protein is CASSEAGGNHYGYTF. CDR3 bases read: TGTGCCAGCAGTGAAGCCGGGGGGAATCACTATGGC.